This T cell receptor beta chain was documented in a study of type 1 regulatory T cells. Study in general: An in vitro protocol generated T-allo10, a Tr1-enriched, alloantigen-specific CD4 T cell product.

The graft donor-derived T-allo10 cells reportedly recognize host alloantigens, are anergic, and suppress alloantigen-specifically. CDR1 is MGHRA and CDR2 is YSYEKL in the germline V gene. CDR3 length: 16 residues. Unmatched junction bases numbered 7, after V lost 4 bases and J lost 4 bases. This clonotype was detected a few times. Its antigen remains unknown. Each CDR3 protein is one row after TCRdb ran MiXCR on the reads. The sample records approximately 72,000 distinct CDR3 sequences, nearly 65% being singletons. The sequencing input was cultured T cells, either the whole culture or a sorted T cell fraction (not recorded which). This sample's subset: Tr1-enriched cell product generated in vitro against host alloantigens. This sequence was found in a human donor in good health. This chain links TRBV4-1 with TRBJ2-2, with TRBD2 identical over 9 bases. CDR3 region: CASSPLAGVGTGELFF. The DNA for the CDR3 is TGCGCCAGCAGCCCGTTAGCGGGAGTAGGCACCGGGGAGCTGTTTTTT.